These 2 T cell receptor beta chains originate from one sample sequenced in a study of cytomegalovirus exposure and HLA in healthy donors. The PCR was carried out with 60 Vbeta primers and 13 Jbeta primers. Produced via immunoSEQ multiplex PCR; TCRdb's table is partial and in-frame only. The sample lists around 96,000 clones; more than 75% were seen once. Sequences were obtained from PBMCs. All receptors derive from a man aged 18 to 29 in good health and CMV-seronegative.

This chain connects TRBV7-9 to TRBJ2-1, with D possibly being TRBD2 (6 bases). The V gene's germline CDR1 is SEHNR and CDR2 FQNEAQ (reference sequence). V lost 5 bases and J lost 10, with 12 bases in between. There are 12 residues in the CDR3. CDR3 region: CASSRDSAEQFF. The CDR3 DNA follows: TGTGCCAGCAGCCGGGACTCCGCGGAGCAGTTCTTC.

This chain connects TRBV5-1 to TRBJ2-1, with 7 bases identical to TRBD2. Germline lookup yields CDR1 SGHRS and CDR2 YFSETQ. Trimming removed 3 bases from V and 7 bases from J; junction bases left unmatched: 10. The CDR3 contains 15 residues. The CDR3 region has the DNA TGCGCCAGCAGCTGGGCCGGGACTACGGGGAATGAGCAGTTCTTC. Translated, it gives CASSWAGTTGNEQFF.